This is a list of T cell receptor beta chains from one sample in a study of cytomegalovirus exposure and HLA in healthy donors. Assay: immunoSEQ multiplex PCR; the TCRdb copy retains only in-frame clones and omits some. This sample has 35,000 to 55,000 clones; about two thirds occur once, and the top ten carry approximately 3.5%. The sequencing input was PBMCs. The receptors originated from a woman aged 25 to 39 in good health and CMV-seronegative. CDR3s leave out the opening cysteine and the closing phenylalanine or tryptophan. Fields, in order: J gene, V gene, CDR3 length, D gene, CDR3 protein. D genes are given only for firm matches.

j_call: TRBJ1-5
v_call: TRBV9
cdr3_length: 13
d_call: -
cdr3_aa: ASSAGGAQGQPQH

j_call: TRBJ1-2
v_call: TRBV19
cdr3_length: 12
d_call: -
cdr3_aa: ASSIVTGIYGYT

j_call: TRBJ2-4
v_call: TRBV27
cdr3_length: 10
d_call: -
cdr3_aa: ASRGRRNIQY

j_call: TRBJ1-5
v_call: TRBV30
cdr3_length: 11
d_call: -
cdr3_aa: AWSPGDFQPQH

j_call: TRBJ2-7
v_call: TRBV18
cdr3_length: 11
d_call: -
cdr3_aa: ASSLDRNYEQY

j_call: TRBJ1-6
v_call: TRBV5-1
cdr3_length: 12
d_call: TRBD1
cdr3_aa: ASSVTGLVSPLH

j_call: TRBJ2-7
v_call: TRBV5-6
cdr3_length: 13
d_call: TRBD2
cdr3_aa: ASSLTGTSSYEQY

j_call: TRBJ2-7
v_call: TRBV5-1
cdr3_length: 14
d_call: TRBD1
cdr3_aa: ASSDPAGGNSYEQY

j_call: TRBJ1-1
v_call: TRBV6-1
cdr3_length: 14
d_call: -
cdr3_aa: ASSGKRGLMNTEAF

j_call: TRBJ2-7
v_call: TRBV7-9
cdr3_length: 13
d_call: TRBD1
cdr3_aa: ASSLAGTGVREQY

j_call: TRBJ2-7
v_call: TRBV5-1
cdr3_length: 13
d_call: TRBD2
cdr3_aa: ASSGLAGGNYEQY

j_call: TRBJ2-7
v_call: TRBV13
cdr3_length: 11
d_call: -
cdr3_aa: ASSPRGADEQY

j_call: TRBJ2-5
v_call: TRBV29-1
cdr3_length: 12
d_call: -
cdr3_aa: SVDGGQTQETQY

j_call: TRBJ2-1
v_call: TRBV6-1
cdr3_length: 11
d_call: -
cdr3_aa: ASSEEHHREQF

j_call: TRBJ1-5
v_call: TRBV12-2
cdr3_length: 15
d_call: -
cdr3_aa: ASRPPVDSNRGQPQH

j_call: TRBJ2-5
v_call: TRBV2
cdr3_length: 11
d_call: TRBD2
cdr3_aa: ALIRREGETQY

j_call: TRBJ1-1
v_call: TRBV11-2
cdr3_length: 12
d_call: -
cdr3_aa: ASSLDRMNTEAF

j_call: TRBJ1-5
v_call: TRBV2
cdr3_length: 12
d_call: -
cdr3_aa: ASSEGSGNQPQH

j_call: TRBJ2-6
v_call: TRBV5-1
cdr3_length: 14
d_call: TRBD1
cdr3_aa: ASSTRGSSGANVLT

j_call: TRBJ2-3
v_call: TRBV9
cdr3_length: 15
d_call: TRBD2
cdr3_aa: ASSPGLAGGTTDTQY

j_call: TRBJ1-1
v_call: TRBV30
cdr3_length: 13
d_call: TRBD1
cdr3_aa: AWSIPTGVNTEAF

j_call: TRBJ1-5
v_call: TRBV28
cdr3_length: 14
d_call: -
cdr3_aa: ASSLPRYVSNQPQH

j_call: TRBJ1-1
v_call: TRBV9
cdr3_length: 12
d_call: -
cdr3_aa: ASSVVASYTEAF

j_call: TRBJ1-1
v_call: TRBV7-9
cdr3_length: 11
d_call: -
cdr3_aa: ASSPLGDTEAF

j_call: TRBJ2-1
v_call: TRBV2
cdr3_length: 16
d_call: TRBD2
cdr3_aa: ASSQRPLTSGSFSEQF

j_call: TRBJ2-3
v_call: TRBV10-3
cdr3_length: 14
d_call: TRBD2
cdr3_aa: AISEHAGDPTDTQY

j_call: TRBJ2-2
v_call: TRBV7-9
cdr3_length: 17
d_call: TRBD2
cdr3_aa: ASSGTDRRSGSHTGELF

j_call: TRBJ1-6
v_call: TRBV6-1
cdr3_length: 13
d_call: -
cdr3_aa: ATTTQGSYNSPLH

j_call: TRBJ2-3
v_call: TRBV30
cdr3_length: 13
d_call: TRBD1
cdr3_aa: AWGGQGSVTDTQY

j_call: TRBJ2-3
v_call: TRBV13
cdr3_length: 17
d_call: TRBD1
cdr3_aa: ASSIRTGKGQGNTDTQY

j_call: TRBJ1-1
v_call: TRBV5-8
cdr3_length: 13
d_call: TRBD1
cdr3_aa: ASSPSGGLNTEAF

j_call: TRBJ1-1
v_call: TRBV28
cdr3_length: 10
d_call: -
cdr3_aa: ASSGMAGIAF

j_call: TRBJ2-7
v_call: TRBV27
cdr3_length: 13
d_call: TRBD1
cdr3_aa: ASSFVTGSSYEQY

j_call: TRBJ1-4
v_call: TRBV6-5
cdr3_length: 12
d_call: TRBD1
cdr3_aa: ASSNDRGHEKLF

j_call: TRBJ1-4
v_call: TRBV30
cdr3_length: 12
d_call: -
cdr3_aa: AWSVRGRSKGLF

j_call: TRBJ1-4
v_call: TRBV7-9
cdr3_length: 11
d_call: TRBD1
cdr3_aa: ASSPRDRGKLF

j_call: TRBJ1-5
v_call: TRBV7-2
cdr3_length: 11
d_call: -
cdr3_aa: ASSLSGNQPQH

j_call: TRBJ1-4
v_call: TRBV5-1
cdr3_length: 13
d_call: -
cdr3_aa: ASSLVGGPNEKLF

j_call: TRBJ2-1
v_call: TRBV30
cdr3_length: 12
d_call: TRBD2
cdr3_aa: AWLAGERRREQF

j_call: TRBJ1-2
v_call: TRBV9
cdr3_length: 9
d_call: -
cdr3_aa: ASSAGGGYT

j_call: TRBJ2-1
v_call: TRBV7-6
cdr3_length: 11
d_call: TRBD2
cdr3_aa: ASSRGTSNEQF

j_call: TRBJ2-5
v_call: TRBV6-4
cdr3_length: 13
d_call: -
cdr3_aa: ASSEGREYQETQY

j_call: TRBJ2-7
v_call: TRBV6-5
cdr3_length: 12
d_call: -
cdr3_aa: ASSYRGSGYEQY

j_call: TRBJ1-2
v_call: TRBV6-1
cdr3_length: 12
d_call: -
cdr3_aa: ASRDRFGAYGYT

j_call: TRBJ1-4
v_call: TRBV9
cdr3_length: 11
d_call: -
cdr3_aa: ASSVGGDQKLF

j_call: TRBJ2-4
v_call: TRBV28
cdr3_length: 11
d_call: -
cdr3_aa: ASSPTGLTIQY

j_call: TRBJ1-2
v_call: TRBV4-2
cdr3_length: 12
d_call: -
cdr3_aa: ASSQEGGDYGYT

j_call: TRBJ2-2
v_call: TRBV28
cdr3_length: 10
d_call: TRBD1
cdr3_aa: ASTTGPGELF

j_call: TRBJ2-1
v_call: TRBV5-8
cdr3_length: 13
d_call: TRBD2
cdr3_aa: ASSLESGTYNEQF